The 27 T cell receptor beta chains in this list originate from one sample, sequenced in a study of T-cell memory formation after mild COVID-19. Each CDR3 protein is one row after TCRdb ran MiXCR on the 5' RACE reads. The sample has roughly 89,000 distinct CDR3 sequences, approximately 16% seen once. Sequenced input: PBMCs or a T cell subset sorted from them (not recorded which). The origin of the receptors is a man aged 18 to 30 who had mild COVID-19 (a few samples of this study predate the infection). Cell type and time point are not known.

This clonotype was counted once. The chain links TRBV7-2 to TRBJ1-1; TRBD1 aligns across 7 bases. CDR3 length: 14 amino acids. Germline trimming cut 3 bases from V and 8 bases from J; bases unmatched to any gene: 9. Germline CDR1 and CDR2: SGHTA and FQGNSA. CDR3 region: CASSFSRGGQEAFF. The CDR3 DNA is TGTGCCAGCAGCTTCAGTAGAGGGGGCCAAGAAGCTTTCTTT.

V gene TRBV7-6 combines with J gene TRBJ2-7; 9 bases match TRBD2. The CDR3 is made up of 14 amino acids. Losses at the gene ends were 6 bases for V and 2 bases for J; bases not matched to a gene: 5. CDR1 and CDR2 from the germline V gene are SGHVS and FNYEAQ. This chain's CDR3 is CASSRGGATYEQYF. The CDR3 DNA sequence: TGTGCCAGCAGTCGCGGGGGGGCCACCTACGAGCAGTACTTC.

This clonotype has just a few counts. The chain links TRBV15 to TRBJ2-5; D gene unclear. The V gene's germline CDR1 is LNHNV and CDR2 YYDKDF (reference sequence). Trimming cost V 5 bases and J 3 bases, with 4 bases left between them. This CDR3 has 11 amino acids. The CDR3 sequence is CATSEEETQYF. The CDR3 DNA is TGTGCCACCAGCGAAGAAGAGACCCAGTACTTC.

This clonotype was observed many times. This chain connects TRBV7-9 to TRBJ2-5; D not resolved. Trimming removed 7 bases from V and 5 bases from J, with 14 bases in between. The germline CDR1 and CDR2 sequences are SEHNR and FQNEAQ (reference sequence). CDR3 length equals 13 residues. In nucleotides, the CDR3 is TGTGCCAGCATTCTCGGCCCCCGGGAGACCCAGTACTTC. This encodes CASILGPRETQYF.

Ten or more counts support this clonotype. CDR3 nucleotide sequence: TGCGCCAGCAGCCTACGACAGGGGACCCCGAACACTGAAGCTTTCTTT. Encoded protein: CASSLRQGTPNTEAFF. The rearrangement links TRBV4-1 to TRBJ1-1, with 8 bases identical to TRBD1. The ends lost 4 bases at V and 1 base at J; junction bases unmatched: 8. The CDR3 loop spans 16 amino acids. The germline V gene encodes CDR1 MGHRA and CDR2 YSYEKL.

This clonotype was picked up many times. The chain is built from TRBV12-3 or TRBV12-4 and TRBJ2-1; D is uncertain. CDR3 size: 13 residues. V lost 3 bases to trimming and J lost 3 bases, with 6 bases between them. CDR3 sequence reads: CASSFAVYNEQFF. The CDR3, as DNA: TGTGCCAGCAGTTTTGCGGTCTACAATGAGCAGTTCTTC.

The rearrangement joins TRBV7-3 to TRBJ2-3; perhaps TRBD2 as D (6 bases). The CDR3 totals 16 residues. The V end was cut by 5 bases, the J end by 2 bases, with 17 bases between. The germline gives CDR1 SGHTA, CDR2 FQGTGA. CDR3 amino acids: CASSLIGGENTDTQYF. For the CDR3, the DNA is TGTGCCAGCAGCCTAATCGGCGGGGAAAACACAGATACGCAGTATTTT.

This clonotype was counted many times. The DNA of the CDR3 is TGTGCCAGCAGCGTAGGCAGGGGGACGGTAGAGCAGTACGTC. It translates to CASSVGRGTVEQYV. The J gene is TRBJ2-7, the V gene TRBV9, with TRBD1 identical over 7 bases. The ends lost 0 bases at V and 7 bases at J; junction bases unmatched: 7. The CDR3 is 14 residues long. Germline CDR1 reads SGDLS; CDR2 reads YYNGEE.

The chain carries TRBV29-1 and TRBJ1-2, with D uncertain. Germline V CDR1 and CDR2: SQVTM, ANQGSEA. This CDR3 region has 12 residues. Between the trimmed V and J ends, which lost 5 bases and 3 bases, there was a span of 10 bases. The CDR3 loop is CSVLVAHYGYTF. The CDR3 coding sequence is TGCAGCGTTCTGGTGGCCCACTATGGCTACACCTTC.

This clonotype was recorded at least ten times. This chain connects TRBV11-2 to TRBJ1-2, with D possibly TRBD1 on 6 matching bases. Trimming stripped 6 bases from V and 8 bases from J, with 22 bases between. There are 15 residues in the CDR3. Germline CDR1 SGHAT, CDR2 FQNNGV. CDR3 region: CASSPAGGGASGYTF. CDR3 in DNA: TGTGCCAGCAGTCCTGCCGGGGGGGGGGCGTCCGGCTACACCTTC.

V and J are TRBV14 and TRBJ2-2; D possibly matches TRBD1 or TRBD2 (6 bases each). This CDR3 is built from 16 residues. Trimming removed 6 bases from V and 6 bases from J, with 20 bases in between. Germline V gene lookup returns CDR1 SGHDN and CDR2 FVKESK. CDR3 sequence: CASRTRTGGRAGELFF. CDR3 DNA sequence: TGTGCCAGCAGGACCCGGACCGGGGGCCGAGCCGGGGAGCTGTTTTTT.

CDR3 nucleotide sequence: TGTGCCAGCAGTTACTCGCGGGGGAGCGAGCAGTACTTC. Translation: CASSYSRGSEQYF. V and J are TRBV6-5 and TRBJ2-7, with 7 bases aligning to TRBD2. Germline CDR1 and CDR2: MNHEY and SVGAGI. CDR3 length equals 13 residues. Germline trimming cut 0 bases from V and 6 bases from J; bases unmatched to any gene: 2.

This clonotype has just a few counts. The chain carries TRBV28 and TRBJ2-7, with D possibly TRBD2 on 5 matching bases. This CDR3 is 13 amino acids long. V was trimmed by 5 bases and J by 4 bases, leaving 12 bases between them. Germline V lookup: CDR1 MDHEN, CDR2 SYDVKM. The CDR3 DNA sequence: TGTGCCAGCAGTCCCGGGAACACATACGAGCAGTACGTC. Protein sequence: CASSPGNTYEQYV.

This rearrangement joins TRBV7-2 to TRBJ2-3; no definite D call. The ends were cut back, 0 bases at V and 2 bases at J, with 9 bases in the middle. In germline, CDR1 is SGHTA, CDR2 FQGNSA. The CDR3 contains 15 residues. The CDR3, as DNA: TGTGCCAGCAGCTTAGCGGACCCTCCCACAGATACGCAGTATTTT. Translation: CASSLADPPTDTQYF.

J is TRBJ1-2 and V is TRBV12-3 or TRBV12-4, with 8 bases aligning to TRBD1. The CDR3 totals 15 residues. Germline trimming cut 1 base from V and 7 bases from J; bases unmatched to any gene: 8. The DNA for the CDR3 is TGTGCCAGCAGTTTAGAGGACAGGGTCTTTGTTGGCTACACCTTC. This encodes CASSLEDRVFVGYTF.

The V call is TRBV4-3, the J call TRBJ2-2, with 8 bases fitting TRBD1. Trimming cost V 2 bases and J 0 bases; bases outside gene matches: 2. This CDR3 comprises 16 residues. Germline V gives CDR1 LGHNA, CDR2 YSLEER. The CDR3 region is CASSQLDRANTGELFF. Written as DNA, the CDR3 is TGCGCCAGCAGCCAATTGGACAGGGCGAACACCGGGGAGCTGTTTTTT.

This rearrangement joins TRBV6-6 to TRBJ2-3; D ambiguous. Looked up from germline, CDR1 is MNHNY and CDR2 is SVGAGI (reference sequence). The V end lost 5 bases, the J end lost 3 bases, and 9 bases lay between the germline ends. CDR3 size: 13 residues. The CDR3 loop reads CASSKIGTDTQYF. The CDR3 nucleotides read TGTGCCAGCAGTAAGATTGGGACAGATACGCAGTATTTT.

This chain joins TRBV7-2 and TRBJ2-1, with D perhaps TRBD2 (6 bases). The CDR3 covers 12 residues. Germline CDR1 is SGHTA and CDR2 is FQGNSA. Trimming removed 5 bases at V and 12 bases at J, with 14 bases between. The CDR3 nucleotides are TGTGCCAGCAGCCCGACTAGGACTCTGCAGTTCTTC. As protein: CASSPTRTLQFF.

This clonotype was seen many times. The chain is built from TRBV4-1 and TRBJ1-5, with D maybe TRBD1 (5 bases). This CDR3 region has 15 residues. Germline V gene sequence: CDR1 MGHRA, CDR2 YSYEKL. Trimming removed 6 bases at V and 1 base at J, with 13 bases between. CDR3 sequence (DNA): TGCGCCAGCAGGGACCGGGACGTAAGCAATCAGCCCCAGCATTTT. This sequence encodes CASRDRDVSNQPQHF.

The V call is TRBV5-1, the J call TRBJ1-2; maybe TRBD1 (6 bases). CDR1 is SGHRS and CDR2 is YFSETQ in the germline V gene. There are 13 residues in the CDR3. The V gene lost 4 bases and the J gene lost 2 bases, with 9 bases spanning the gap. In nucleotides, the CDR3 is TGCGCCAGCAGCGCCGACAGGAACTATGGCTACACCTTC. It is translated as CASSADRNYGYTF.

In its sample, this clonotype was seen many times. The chain uses TRBV19 and TRBJ1-2; no clear D gene. The CDR3 loop spans 13 amino acids. V dropped 2 bases and J dropped 6 bases, with 10 bases sitting between them. Germline-derived CDR1 and CDR2 are LNHDA and SQIVND (reference sequence). This CDR3 is CASSISVGNGYTF. The CDR3 DNA follows: TGTGCCAGTAGTATATCGGTGGGGAATGGCTACACCTTC.

The chain employs TRBV7-8 and TRBJ1-5, with D unresolved. V was pared by 1 base and J by 11 bases, with 6 bases between. The CDR3 is 11 residues long. In germline, CDR1 is SGHVS, CDR2 FQNEAQ. In DNA form, the CDR3 reads TGTGCCAGCAGCTTAGTAGGATCCCAGCATTTT. Translated, it gives CASSLVGSQHF.

The chain employs TRBV4-1 and TRBJ2-3; TRBD1 might be the D (6 bases). The CDR3 sequence is 16 residues long. Trimming cost V 5 bases and J 4 bases, with 19 bases left between them. Looked up from germline, CDR1 is MGHRA and CDR2 is YSYEKL. The CDR3 coding sequence is TGCGCCAGCAGCGACCGCTCGAGGGGGACCCCAGATACGCAGTATTTT. Its protein is CASSDRSRGTPDTQYF.

The chain is built from TRBV7-9 and TRBJ2-7; D not certain. The CDR3 sequence is 13 residues long. V was pared by 3 bases and J by 5 bases, with 11 bases between. Germline CDR1 and CDR2: SEHNR and FQNEAQ (reference sequence). The CDR3 DNA is TGTGCCAGCAGCTTCCCTGGACGGGACGAGCAGTACTTC. Translation: CASSFPGRDEQYF.

The table lists this clonotype with a few counts. This chain uses TRBV20-1 with TRBJ1-2; the D gene is possibly TRBD1 (5 bases). V was clipped by 5 bases and J by 5 bases, with 12 bases between them. Germline V gene sequence: CDR1 DFQATT, CDR2 SNEGSKA (reference sequence). The CDR3 is 12 residues long. The CDR3 reads CSAPVGGYGYTF. The CDR3 nucleotides are TGCAGTGCTCCTGTCGGGGGATATGGCTACACCTTC.

CDR3 DNA sequence: TGTGCCAGCACCCAACGGCAGGGAGCCTCCTACGAGCAGTACTTC. It translates to CASTQRQGASYEQYF. The rearrangement uses TRBV7-8 and TRBJ2-7, with D perhaps matching TRBD1 or TRBD2 (5 bases each). The CDR3 covers 15 residues. Germline V gives CDR1 SGHVS, CDR2 FQNEAQ. V gave up 7 bases and J gave up 0 bases, with 16 bases separating them.

This clonotype appeared a few times. The chain couples TRBV11-2 to TRBJ1-1, with D possibly being TRBD1 (5 bases). Trimming removed 5 bases from V and 6 bases from J, with 7 bases in between. CDR3 length: 11 amino acids. Per the germline V gene, CDR1 is SGHAT and CDR2 is FQNNGV. The CDR3 sequence: CASSGGPEAFF. In nucleotides, the CDR3 is TGTGCCAGCAGCGGGGGTCCTGAAGCTTTCTTT.